The rows below give T cell receptor beta chains drawn from one sample of a study of blood T cell repertoires in COVID-19. The protocol was immunoSEQ multiplex PCR, while the TCRdb copy is restricted to in-frame clones and leaves out a portion. The repertoire holds tens of thousands of clones, with around 70% as singletons. The source material was peripheral blood. Source of these receptors: a woman aged 45 to 65 with active or convalescent COVID-19. The CDR3 runs from the conserved cysteine through the conserved F or W. The D gene is left open where the match is weak. Not every row has a clone size; where given, it reads once, few, many or a size class.

abundance: -; j_gene: TRBJ1-1; d_gene: TRBD1; v_gene: TRBV10-2; CDR3aa: CASIRGLGTEAFF; CDR3nt: TGCGCCAGCATCAGGGGGCTGGGGACTGAAGCTTTCTTT
abundance: -; j_gene: TRBJ2-3; d_gene: TRBD1; v_gene: TRBV2; CDR3aa: CASSGRGRDTQYF; CDR3nt: TGTGCCAGCAGTGGCAGGGGGCGGGATACGCAGTATTTT
abundance: -; j_gene: TRBJ2-7; d_gene: -; v_gene: TRBV28; CDR3aa: CASSLSRRAPSYEQYF; CDR3nt: TGTGCCAGCAGTTTATCCCGGAGGGCCCCCTCCTACGAGCAGTACTTC
abundance: few; j_gene: TRBJ2-1; d_gene: TRBD2; v_gene: TRBV19; CDR3aa: CASSIGPGLAENEQFF; CDR3nt: TGTGCCAGTAGTATAGGACCGGGACTAGCGGAGAATGAGCAGTTCTTC
abundance: few; j_gene: TRBJ1-3; d_gene: -; v_gene: TRBV4-1; CDR3aa: CASSDQGGGSGNTIYF; CDR3nt: TGCGCCAGCAGCGACCAGGGAGGGGGCTCTGGAAACACCATATATTTT
abundance: few; j_gene: TRBJ2-1; d_gene: -; v_gene: TRBV10-3; CDR3aa: CAISDPGSGEFF; CDR3nt: TGTGCCATCAGTGACCCGGGGTCTGGGGAGTTCTTC
abundance: few; j_gene: TRBJ2-7; d_gene: TRBD1; v_gene: TRBV27; CDR3aa: CASSLIGTGSYEQYF; CDR3nt: TGTGCCAGCAGTTTGATCGGGACAGGCTCCTACGAGCAGTACTTC
abundance: -; j_gene: TRBJ1-4; d_gene: -; v_gene: TRBV10-2; CDR3aa: CASRGQRGEKLFF; CDR3nt: TGCGCCAGCAGGGGTCAACGGGGAGAAAAACTGTTTTTT
abundance: once; j_gene: TRBJ2-7; d_gene: -; v_gene: TRBV6-5; CDR3aa: CASSLGDPYEQYF; CDR3nt: TGTGCCAGCAGTTTAGGGGATCCCTACGAGCAGTACTTC
abundance: -; j_gene: TRBJ1-2; d_gene: -; v_gene: TRBV5-6; CDR3aa: CASSLGAVNYGYTF; CDR3nt: TGTGCCAGCAGCTTGGGAGCGGTGAACTATGGCTACACCTTC
abundance: -; j_gene: TRBJ2-7; d_gene: TRBD1; v_gene: TRBV25-1; CDR3aa: CASSEYGGQGHSDEQYF; CDR3nt: TGTGCCAGCAGTGAATATGGGGGACAGGGGCACTCGGACGAGCAGTACTTC
abundance: -; j_gene: TRBJ2-2; d_gene: TRBD2; v_gene: TRBV12-3/TRBV12-4; CDR3aa: CASSPRGYGELFF; CDR3nt: TGTGCCAGCAGCCCGCGGGGGTACGGGGAGCTGTTTTTT
abundance: once; j_gene: TRBJ2-6; d_gene: -; v_gene: TRBV11-3; CDR3aa: CASSLGGRLGANVLTF; CDR3nt: TGTGCCAGCAGCTTAGGGGGGCGTCTTGGGGCCAACGTCCTGACTTTC
abundance: -; j_gene: TRBJ2-7; d_gene: TRBD1; v_gene: TRBV3-1/TRBV3-2; CDR3aa: CASSQEGQGGMQYF; CDR3nt: TGTGCCAGCAGCCAAGAGGGACAGGGAGGAATGCAGTACTTC
abundance: many; j_gene: TRBJ1-5; d_gene: -; v_gene: TRBV2; CDR3aa: CASSGGLSNQPQHF; CDR3nt: TGTGCCAGCAGTGGAGGCCTGAGCAATCAGCCCCAGCATTTT
abundance: few; j_gene: TRBJ2-7; d_gene: TRBD1; v_gene: TRBV4-1; CDR3aa: CASSKNRDSYYEQYF; CDR3nt: TGCGCCAGCAGCAAAAACCGGGACAGCTACTACGAGCAGTACTTC
abundance: few; j_gene: TRBJ2-3; d_gene: -; v_gene: TRBV6-1; CDR3aa: CASSEDSVPSTDTQYF; CDR3nt: TGTGCCAGCAGTGAGGACAGCGTTCCTAGCACAGATACGCAGTATTTT
abundance: few; j_gene: TRBJ2-7; d_gene: -; v_gene: TRBV5-1; CDR3aa: CASSLDRGATEQYF; CDR3nt: TGCGCCAGCAGCTTGGATCGGGGGGCCACCGAGCAGTACTTC
abundance: -; j_gene: TRBJ2-1; d_gene: TRBD1; v_gene: TRBV19; CDR3aa: CASSHGTESSYNEQFF; CDR3nt: TGTGCCAGTAGCCACGGGACAGAAAGCTCCTACAATGAGCAGTTCTTC
abundance: few; j_gene: TRBJ2-1; d_gene: TRBD2; v_gene: TRBV2; CDR3aa: CASSQTSGNYNEQFF; CDR3nt: TGTGCCAGCAGCCAGACTAGCGGGAACTACAATGAGCAGTTCTTC
abundance: -; j_gene: TRBJ1-6; d_gene: TRBD1; v_gene: TRBV5-5; CDR3aa: CASSLRDGGQYNSPLHF; CDR3nt: TGTGCCAGCAGCTTGCGGGATGGGGGACAGTATAATTCACCCCTCCACTTT
abundance: -; j_gene: TRBJ2-3; d_gene: -; v_gene: TRBV5-1; CDR3aa: CASSLDGGYVRTDTQYF; CDR3nt: TGCGCCAGCAGCTTGGATGGGGGCTACGTCCGCACAGATACGCAGTATTTT
abundance: -; j_gene: TRBJ1-6; d_gene: -; v_gene: TRBV27; CDR3aa: CASSPLRGLSPLHF; CDR3nt: TGTGCCAGCAGTCCCCTGAGGGGACTGTCACCCCTCCACTTT
abundance: -; j_gene: TRBJ1-5; d_gene: TRBD1; v_gene: TRBV2; CDR3aa: CASRPDRVWTQHF; CDR3nt: TGTGCCAGCAGACCCGACAGGGTGTGGACCCAGCATTTT
abundance: -; j_gene: TRBJ2-3; d_gene: TRBD2; v_gene: TRBV6-4; CDR3aa: CASSDVGGSRDTQYF; CDR3nt: TGTGCCAGCAGTGACGTCGGCGGGAGTAGGGATACGCAGTATTTT
abundance: -; j_gene: TRBJ2-1; d_gene: TRBD2; v_gene: TRBV10-3; CDR3aa: CAISASKSGGLDEQFF; CDR3nt: TGTGCCATCAGTGCCTCAAAGAGCGGGGGCCTGGATGAGCAGTTCTTC
abundance: -; j_gene: TRBJ1-6; d_gene: TRBD1; v_gene: TRBV7-9; CDR3aa: CASSSSGQGFNNSPLHF; CDR3nt: TGTGCCAGCAGCTCATCCGGACAGGGGTTCAATAATTCACCCCTCCACTTT
abundance: -; j_gene: TRBJ2-1; d_gene: TRBD2; v_gene: TRBV2; CDR3aa: CASSEARSGRAVSDEQFF; CDR3nt: TGTGCCAGCAGTGAAGCGCGGAGCGGGAGGGCCGTCTCGGATGAGCAGTTCTTC
abundance: -; j_gene: TRBJ2-3; d_gene: TRBD2; v_gene: TRBV7-9; CDR3aa: CASSLALAGYTDTQYF; CDR3nt: TGTGCCAGCAGCTTAGCCCTAGCGGGGTACACAGATACGCAGTATTTT
abundance: -; j_gene: TRBJ1-1; d_gene: -; v_gene: TRBV5-1; CDR3aa: CASSLEGGLGTEAFF; CDR3nt: TGCGCCAGCAGCTTGGAGGGAGGGCTGGGGACTGAAGCTTTCTTT
abundance: -; j_gene: TRBJ2-2; d_gene: -; v_gene: TRBV10-1; CDR3aa: CASRRTTNTGELFF; CDR3nt: TGCGCCAGCAGGAGGACAACGAACACCGGGGAGCTGTTTTTT
abundance: -; j_gene: TRBJ2-5; d_gene: TRBD1; v_gene: TRBV7-9; CDR3aa: CASSSGTGETQYF; CDR3nt: TGTGCCAGCAGCTCCGGGACAGGGGAGACCCAGTACTTC
abundance: -; j_gene: TRBJ1-1; d_gene: TRBD1; v_gene: TRBV18; CDR3aa: CASSTLDRGTEAFF; CDR3nt: TGTGCCAGCTCAACCCTGGACAGGGGAACTGAAGCTTTCTTT
abundance: few; j_gene: TRBJ2-5; d_gene: -; v_gene: TRBV19; CDR3aa: CASSSGETQYF; CDR3nt: TGTGCCAGTAGCTCAGGAGAGACCCAGTACTTC
abundance: -; j_gene: TRBJ2-7; d_gene: TRBD1; v_gene: TRBV29-1; CDR3aa: CSAQGAIHEQYF; CDR3nt: TGCAGCGCACAGGGGGCGATCCACGAGCAGTACTTC
abundance: -; j_gene: TRBJ1-1; d_gene: TRBD1; v_gene: TRBV4-1; CDR3aa: CASSVYRGRLNTEAFF; CDR3nt: TGCGCCAGCAGCGTATACAGGGGGAGGCTGAACACTGAAGCTTTCTTT
abundance: once; j_gene: TRBJ2-7; d_gene: TRBD1; v_gene: TRBV10-3; CDR3aa: CAISGQGGSYEQYF; CDR3nt: TGTGCCATCAGCGGACAGGGAGGCTCCTACGAGCAGTACTTC
abundance: -; j_gene: TRBJ2-3; d_gene: -; v_gene: TRBV5-1; CDR3aa: CASSFDSSTDTQYF; CDR3nt: TGCGCCAGCAGCTTTGACAGTAGCACAGATACGCAGTATTTT
abundance: once; j_gene: TRBJ1-4; d_gene: -; v_gene: TRBV21-1; CDR3aa: CASSKADCLNEKLFF; CDR3nt: TGTGCCAGCAGCAAAGCGGACTGCCTTAATGAAAAACTGTTTTTT
abundance: -; j_gene: TRBJ2-1; d_gene: TRBD1; v_gene: TRBV9; CDR3aa: CASSGTGVPPYNEQFF; CDR3nt: TGTGCCAGCAGCGGGACAGGGGTCCCACCCTACAATGAGCAGTTCTTC
abundance: once; j_gene: TRBJ2-3; d_gene: -; v_gene: TRBV30; CDR3aa: CAWSLTSPDTQYF; CDR3nt: TGTGCCTGGAGTTTGACTTCCCCAGATACGCAGTATTTT
abundance: -; j_gene: TRBJ2-3; d_gene: -; v_gene: TRBV11-2; CDR3aa: CASSLVLAELYTDTQYF; CDR3nt: TGTGCCAGCAGCTTAGTATTAGCGGAACTGTACACAGATACGCAGTATTTT
abundance: -; j_gene: TRBJ2-2; d_gene: TRBD2; v_gene: TRBV9; CDR3aa: CARGTSGAREETGELFF; CDR3nt: TGTGCCAGAGGGACTAGCGGGGCTAGGGAGGAAACCGGGGAGCTGTTTTTT
abundance: -; j_gene: TRBJ2-3; d_gene: -; v_gene: TRBV28; CDR3aa: CASSTQWVGERAVADTQYF; CDR3nt: TGTGCCAGCAGTACCCAGTGGGTGGGAGAGAGGGCCGTAGCAGATACGCAGTATTTT
abundance: many; j_gene: TRBJ2-2; d_gene: TRBD1; v_gene: TRBV7-8; CDR3aa: CASSPGQGGTGELFF; CDR3nt: TGTGCCAGCAGCCCAGGACAGGGTGGTACCGGGGAGCTGTTTTTT
abundance: -; j_gene: TRBJ2-1; d_gene: -; v_gene: TRBV5-5; CDR3aa: CASSSGLNNEQFF; CDR3nt: TGTGCCAGCAGCTCGGGACTTAACAATGAGCAGTTCTTC
abundance: -; j_gene: TRBJ2-7; d_gene: -; v_gene: TRBV2; CDR3aa: CASSEERRRVYF; CDR3nt: TGTGCCAGCAGTGAAGAGCGGCGGAGAGTCTACTTC
abundance: -; j_gene: TRBJ2-7; d_gene: -; v_gene: TRBV5-1; CDR3aa: CASSLGASYDTLGYEQYF; CDR3nt: TGCGCCAGCAGCTTGGGGGCCTCCTACGACACACTCGGCTACGAGCAGTACTTC
abundance: few; j_gene: TRBJ2-1; d_gene: TRBD1; v_gene: TRBV18; CDR3aa: CASSPTQGAKDEQFF; CDR3nt: TGTGCCAGCTCACCCACACAGGGGGCGAAGGATGAGCAGTTCTTC
abundance: -; j_gene: TRBJ2-5; d_gene: -; v_gene: TRBV21-1; CDR3aa: CASRASGRVVSQETQYF; CDR3nt: TGTGCCAGCCGGGCTAGCGGGAGAGTGGTGTCCCAAGAGACCCAGTACTTC
abundance: -; j_gene: TRBJ1-4; d_gene: -; v_gene: TRBV6-6; CDR3aa: CASTVSRDEKLFF; CDR3nt: TGTGCCAGCACGGTCTCCCGGGATGAAAAACTGTTTTTT